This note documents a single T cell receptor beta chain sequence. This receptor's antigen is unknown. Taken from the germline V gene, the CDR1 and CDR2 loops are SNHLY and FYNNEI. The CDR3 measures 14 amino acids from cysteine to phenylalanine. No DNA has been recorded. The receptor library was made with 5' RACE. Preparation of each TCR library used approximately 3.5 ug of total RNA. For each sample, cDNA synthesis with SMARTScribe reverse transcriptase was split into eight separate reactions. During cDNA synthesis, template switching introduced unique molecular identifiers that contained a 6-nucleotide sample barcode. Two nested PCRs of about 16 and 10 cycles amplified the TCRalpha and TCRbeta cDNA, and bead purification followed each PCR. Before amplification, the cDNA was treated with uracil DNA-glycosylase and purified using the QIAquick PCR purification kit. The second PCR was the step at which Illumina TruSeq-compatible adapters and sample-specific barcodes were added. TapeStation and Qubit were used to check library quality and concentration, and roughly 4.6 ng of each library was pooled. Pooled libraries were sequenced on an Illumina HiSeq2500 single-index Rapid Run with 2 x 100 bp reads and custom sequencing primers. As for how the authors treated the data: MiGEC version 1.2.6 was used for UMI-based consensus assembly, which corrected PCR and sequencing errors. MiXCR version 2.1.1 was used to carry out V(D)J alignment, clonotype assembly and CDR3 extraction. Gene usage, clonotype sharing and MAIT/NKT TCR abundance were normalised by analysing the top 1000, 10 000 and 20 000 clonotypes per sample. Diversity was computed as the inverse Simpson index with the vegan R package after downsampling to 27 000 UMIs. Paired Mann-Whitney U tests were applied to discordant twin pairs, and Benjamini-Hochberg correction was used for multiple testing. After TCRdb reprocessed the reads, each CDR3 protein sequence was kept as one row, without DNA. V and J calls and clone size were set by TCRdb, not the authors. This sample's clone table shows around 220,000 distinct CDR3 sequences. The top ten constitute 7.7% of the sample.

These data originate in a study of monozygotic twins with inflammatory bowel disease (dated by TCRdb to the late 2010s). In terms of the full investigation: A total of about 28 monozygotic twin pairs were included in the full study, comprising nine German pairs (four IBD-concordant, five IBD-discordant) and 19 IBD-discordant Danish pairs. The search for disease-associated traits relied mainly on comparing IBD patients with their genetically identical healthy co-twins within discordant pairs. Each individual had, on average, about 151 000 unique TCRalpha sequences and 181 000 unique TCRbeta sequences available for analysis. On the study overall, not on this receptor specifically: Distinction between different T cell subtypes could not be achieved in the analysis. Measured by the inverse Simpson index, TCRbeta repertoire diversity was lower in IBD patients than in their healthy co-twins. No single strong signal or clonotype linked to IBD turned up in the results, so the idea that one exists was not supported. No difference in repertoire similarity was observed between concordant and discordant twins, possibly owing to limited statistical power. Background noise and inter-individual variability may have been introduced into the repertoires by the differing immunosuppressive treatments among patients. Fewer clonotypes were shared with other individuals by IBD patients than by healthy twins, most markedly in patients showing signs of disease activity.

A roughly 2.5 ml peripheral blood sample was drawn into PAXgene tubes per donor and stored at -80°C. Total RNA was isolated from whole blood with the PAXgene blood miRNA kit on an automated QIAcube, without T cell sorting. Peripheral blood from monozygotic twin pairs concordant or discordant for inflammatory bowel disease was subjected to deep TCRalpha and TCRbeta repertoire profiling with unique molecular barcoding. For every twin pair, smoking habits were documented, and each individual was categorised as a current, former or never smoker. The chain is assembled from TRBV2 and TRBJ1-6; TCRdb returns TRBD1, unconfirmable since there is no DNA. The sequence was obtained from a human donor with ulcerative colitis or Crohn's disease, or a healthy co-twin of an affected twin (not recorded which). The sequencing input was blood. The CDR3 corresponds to CASSGTGYNSPLHF.